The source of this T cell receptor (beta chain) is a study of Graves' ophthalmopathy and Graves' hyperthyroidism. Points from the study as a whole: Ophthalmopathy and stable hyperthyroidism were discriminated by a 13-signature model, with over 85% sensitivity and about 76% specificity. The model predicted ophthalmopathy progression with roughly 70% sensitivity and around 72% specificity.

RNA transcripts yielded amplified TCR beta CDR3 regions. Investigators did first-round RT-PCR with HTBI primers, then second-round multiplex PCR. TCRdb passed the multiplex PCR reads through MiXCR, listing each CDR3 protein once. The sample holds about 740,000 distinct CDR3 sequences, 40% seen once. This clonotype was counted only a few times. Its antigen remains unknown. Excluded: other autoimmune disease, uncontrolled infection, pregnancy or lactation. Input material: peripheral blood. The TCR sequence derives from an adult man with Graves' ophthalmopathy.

Written as DNA, the CDR3 is TGTGCCAGCAGCTTGGCCGCAGCGTCAACTAATGAAAAACTGTTTTTT. Protein product: CASSLAAASTNEKLFF. The chain combines TRBV7-9 with TRBJ1-4; the D is unclear. Trimming took 3 bases from V and 0 from J, leaving 11 bases between them. Germline V gene data show CDR1 as SEHNR and CDR2 as FQNEAQ (reference sequence). This CDR3 has 16 residues.